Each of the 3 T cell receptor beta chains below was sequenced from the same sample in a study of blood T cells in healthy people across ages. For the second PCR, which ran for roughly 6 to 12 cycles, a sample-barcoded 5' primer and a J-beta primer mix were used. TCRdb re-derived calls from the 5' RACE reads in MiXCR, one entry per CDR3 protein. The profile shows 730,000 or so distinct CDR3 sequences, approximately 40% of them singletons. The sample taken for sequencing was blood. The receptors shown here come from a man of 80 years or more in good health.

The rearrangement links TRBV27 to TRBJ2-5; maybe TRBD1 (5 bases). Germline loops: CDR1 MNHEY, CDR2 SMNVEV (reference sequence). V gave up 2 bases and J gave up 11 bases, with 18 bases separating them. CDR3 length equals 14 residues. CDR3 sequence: CASSLLDRYNEQYF. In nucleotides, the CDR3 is TGTGCCAGCAGTTTACTCGACAGATACAATGAGCAGTACTTC.

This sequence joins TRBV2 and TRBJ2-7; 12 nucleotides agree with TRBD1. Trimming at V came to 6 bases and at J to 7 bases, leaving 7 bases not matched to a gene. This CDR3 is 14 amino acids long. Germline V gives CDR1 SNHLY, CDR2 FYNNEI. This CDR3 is CASSPRDRGQEQYF. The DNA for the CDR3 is TGTGCCAGCAGCCCCAGGGACAGGGGGCAAGAGCAGTACTTC. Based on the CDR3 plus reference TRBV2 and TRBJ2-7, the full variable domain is EPEVTQTPSHQVTQMGQEVILRCVPISNHLYFYWYRQILGQKVEFLVSFYNNEISEKSEIFDDQFSVERPDGSNFTLKIRSTKLEDSAMYFCASSPRDRGQEQYFGPGTRLTVT.

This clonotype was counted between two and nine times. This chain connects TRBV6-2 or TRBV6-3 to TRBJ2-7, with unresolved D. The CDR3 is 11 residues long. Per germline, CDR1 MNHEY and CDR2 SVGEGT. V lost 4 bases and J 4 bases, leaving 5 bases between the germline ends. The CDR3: CASSSKYEQYF. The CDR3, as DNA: TGTGCCAGCAGTTCAAAATACGAGCAGTACTTC.